These 18 T cell receptor beta chains originate from one sample sequenced in a study of OX40 agonist ivuxolimab in advanced cancers. Only in-frame clones appear in the TCRdb table, and some are missing; sequencing was by immunoSEQ multiplex PCR. This table has tens of thousands of clones, 85% to 95% appearing once. The starting material was CD4+ or CD8+ T cells sorted from blood, obtained in a trial of the OX40 agonist ivuxolimab. All receptors derive from an adult with an advanced solid tumor such as melanoma, head and neck, liver or kidney cancer.

This chain connects TRBV15 to TRBJ1-1, with D uncertain. V gave up 1 base and J gave up 4 bases, with 7 bases separating them. CDR1 is LNHNV and CDR2 is YYDKDF in the germline V gene (reference sequence). CDR3 length equals 13 residues. The CDR3 here is CATSRVGGTEAFF. CDR3 coding DNA: TGTGCCACCAGCAGAGTGGGAGGCACTGAAGCTTTCTTT. Full variable domain (missing parts from reference TRBV15 and TRBJ1-1): DAMVIQNPRYQVTQFGKPVTLSCSQTLNHNVMYWYQQKSSQAPKLLFHYYDKDFNNEADTPDNFQSRRPNTSFCFLDIRSPGLGDTAMYLCATSRVGGTEAFFGQGTRLTVV.

The rearrangement uses TRBV7-9 and TRBJ2-3; D perhaps matches TRBD1 (6 bases). From germline, CDR1 is SEHNR and CDR2 FQNEAQ (reference sequence). This CDR3 spans 14 amino acids. Deletions cut 1 base from V and 2 bases from J, with 7 bases between. CDR3 protein: CASSLGGPTDTQYF. The CDR3 nucleotides read TGTGCCAGCAGCTTAGGGGGGCCCACAGATACGCAGTATTTT.

This sequence joins TRBV5-5 and TRBJ2-3; 8 positions agree with TRBD1. Germline values: CDR1 SGHKS, CDR2 YYEKEE (reference sequence). The CDR3 has 13 amino acids. The trim removed 9 bases at V and 2 bases at J, leaving 5 bases unmatched. The CDR3 nucleotides are TGTGCCATCCGGACAGGGCTCACAGATACGCAGTATTTT. Its translation: CAIRTGLTDTQYF.

J is TRBJ2-7 and V is TRBV5-5; D not resolved. The V end was cut by 2 bases, the J end by 2 bases, with 11 bases between. In germline, CDR1 is SGHKS, CDR2 YYEKEE (reference sequence). This CDR3 has 14 amino acids. The CDR3, as DNA: TGTGCCAGCAGCTTCAGCAGTGGCGCCTACGAGCAGTACTTC. Translating gives CASSFSSGAYEQYF.

The V call is TRBV10-1, the J call TRBJ1-1, with 9 bases lining up with TRBD1. Trimming at V came to 6 bases and at J to 0 bases, leaving 5 bases not matched to a gene. This CDR3 is 15 amino acids long. Germline V gene lookup returns CDR1 WNHNN and CDR2 SYGVQD (reference sequence). The CDR3 loop is CASSSGQGMNTEAFF. For the CDR3, the DNA is TGCGCCAGCAGCTCGGGACAGGGAATGAACACTGAAGCTTTCTTT.

The chain recombines TRBV10-3 with TRBJ1-1; no clear D. CDR1 ENHRY and CDR2 SYGVKD come from the germline V gene. This CDR3 has 13 residues. The V end lost 2 bases, the J end lost 0 bases, and 4 bases lay between the germline ends. In nucleotides, the CDR3 is TGTGCCATCAGTGAGAACCTGAACACTGAAGCTTTCTTT. Encoded protein: CAISENLNTEAFF.

This sequence joins TRBV11-1 and TRBJ2-1, with D unresolved. Germline lookup yields CDR1 SGHAT and CDR2 FQDESV (reference sequence). Trimming removed 1 base at V and 6 bases at J, with 13 bases between. CDR3 length: 15 amino acids. The CDR3 loop is CASSLVSAVGNEQFF. The CDR3 coding sequence is TGTGCCAGCAGCTTAGTTTCGGCAGTGGGCAATGAGCAGTTCTTC.

V gene TRBV21-1 combines with J gene TRBJ2-7; no check of the table's D call, TRBD1, against the DNA was made. TRBV21-1 is tagged as a pseudogene. The CDR3 consists of 15 residues. The CDR3 sequence: CASSKAAGLTYEQYF. Here the CDR3 DNA reads TGTGCCAGCAGCAAAGCCGCAGGGTTAACCTACGAGCAGTACTTC.

This chain joins TRBV25-1 and TRBJ2-3, with 9 nucleotides matching TRBD2. Looked up from germline, CDR1 is MGHDK and CDR2 is SYGVNS. CDR3 length: 16 amino acids. Trimming at V came to 6 bases and at J to 1 base, leaving 8 bases not matched to a gene. This chain's CDR3 is CASSSGGFGGTDTQYF. The CDR3 DNA reads TGTGCCAGCAGCAGCGGGGGGTTTGGGGGCACAGATACGCAGTATTTT.

V gene TRBV6-5 combines with J gene TRBJ1-3; D gene ambiguous. V shed 5 bases and J shed 0 bases, with 2 bases lying between them. Germline V gene data show CDR1 as MNHEY and CDR2 as SVGAGI. The CDR3 loop spans 12 amino acids. The CDR3 is CASSPSGNTIYF. The DNA for the CDR3 is TGTGCCAGCAGTCCCTCTGGAAACACCATATATTTT.

With respect to this clone: One junction end disagrees with the germline gene, perhaps due to a read error. The chain uses TRBV27 and TRBJ2-2, with D hard to call. Looked up from germline, CDR1 is MNHEY and CDR2 is SMNVEV (reference sequence). The CDR3 is made up of 14 amino acids. Here the CDR3 reads CAGSSEPNTGELFF. CDR3 sequence (DNA): TGTGCCGGCAGTTCGGAACCCAACACCGGGGAGCTGTTTTTT.

V gene TRBV10-2 combines with J gene TRBJ2-7, with TRBD1 matching over 7 bases. The J segment lost 4 bases and the V segment lost 6 bases, leaving 6 bases of the junction unmatched. The CDR3 has 13 amino acids. Germline V gives CDR1 WSHSY, CDR2 SAAADI. The CDR3 bases are TGCGCCAGCAGCGAGGGACAGCAGTACGAGCAGTACTTC. Amino acids: CASSEGQQYEQYF.

The V and J genes are TRBV2 and TRBJ1-2; 8 bases are a match to TRBD1. Germline V gene lookup returns CDR1 SNHLY and CDR2 FYNNEI. The CDR3 loop spans 16 amino acids. V was pared by 6 bases and J by 4 bases, with 13 bases of the junction left unmatched. CDR3 sequence reads: CASSSGGVDGSYGYTF. The CDR3 DNA sequence: TGTGCCAGCAGCTCAGGGGGCGTTGATGGGTCCTATGGCTACACCTTC.

The rearrangement uses TRBV5-4 and TRBJ2-5; tentative D call: TRBD1 (5 bases). There are 18 residues in the CDR3. CDR1 SGHNT and CDR2 YYREEE come from the germline V gene (reference sequence). V lost 0 bases and J 1 base, leaving 19 bases between the germline ends. The CDR3 coding sequence is TGTGCCAGCAGCTTGGGGGCAGGGCTTGGGGTTGTCCAAGAGACCCAGTACTTC. Residues: CASSLGAGLGVVQETQYF.

This rearrangement joins TRBV28 to TRBJ2-1, with 11 bases that match TRBD1. V shed 2 bases and J 3 bases; nucleotides not matched to a gene: 12. CDR1 is MDHEN and CDR2 is SYDVKM in the germline V gene. The CDR3 has 19 amino acids. The CDR3 nucleotides are TGTGCCAGCAGTTTACGAGGGACAGGGGGTCGCTCTTTCTACAATGAGCAGTTCTTC. It codes for CASSLRGTGGRSFYNEQFF.

The rearrangement joins TRBV27 to TRBJ1-5; D might be TRBD1 (5 bases). The germline gives CDR1 MNHEY, CDR2 SMNVEV (reference sequence). The CDR3 is 17 residues long. Between the trimmed V and J ends, which lost 3 bases and 13 bases, there was a span of 28 bases. The CDR3 region has the DNA TGTGCCAGCAGTTTGTATTCGGGGCCGGTGTCCGGAGCTCCTCAGCATTTT. It translates to CASSLYSGPVSGAPQHF.

This clone occurred once. V and J are TRBV27 and TRBJ1-5, with a possible D match to TRBD1 (6 bases). This CDR3 region has 14 residues. Deletions cut 3 bases from V and 1 base from J, with 7 bases between. The germline V gene encodes CDR1 MNHEY and CDR2 SMNVEV (reference sequence). CDR3 loop: CASSFGQSNQPQHF. CDR3 nucleotide sequence: TGTGCCAGCAGTTTTGGACAGAGCAATCAGCCCCAGCATTTT.

The chain employs TRBV7-9 and TRBJ2-5; D unclear. Trimming removed 1 base at V and 5 bases at J, with 5 bases between. Per germline, CDR1 SEHNR and CDR2 FQNEAQ (reference sequence). This CDR3 comprises 12 residues. CDR3 sequence (DNA): TGTGCCAGCAGCTTAGGATGGGAGACCCAGTACTTC. Protein sequence: CASSLGWETQYF.